The clone carrying this TCR beta chain was observed a handful of times. Its matching antigen is unknown. The CDR3 contains 14 residues. The V gene's germline CDR1 is LGHNA and CDR2 YNFKEQ. V lost 0 bases and J 9 bases, leaving 12 bases between the germline ends. Template switching created a universal primer site, and the cDNA included unique molecular identifiers. TCRdb ran MiXCR on the 5' RACE reads and lists one entry per CDR3 protein. The table includes 450,000 or so distinct CDR3 sequences, 14% detected once. This sample was included in a study of identical twins. Findings and limits, study-wide: Excess low generation probability was seen in twin-shared out-of-frame alpha sequences. Fewer insertions characterized abundant cord blood beta clonotypes, whereas memory repertoires showed none.

Healthy Caucasians supplied all donations. These data were likewise used in another study, on yellow fever vaccine responses in identical twins.

The chain combines TRBV4-2 with TRBJ2-1, with D perhaps matching TRBD2 (5 bases). Sample: CD4+ T cells sorted from blood. The sequence came from a young woman in good health. The CDR3 nucleotides read TGTGCCAGCAGCCAAGAGGCCTTAGCGCTTGAGCAGTTCTTC. This translates into CASSQEALALEQFF.